These 22 T cell receptor beta chains were all obtained from the same sample, sequenced in a study of blood T cell repertoires in COVID-19. Sequenced by immunoSEQ multiplex PCR; TCRdb stores in-frame clones only, minus some. This sample has 180,000 or so clones; 88% occur once, and the top ten carry roughly 4.2%. The material sequenced was peripheral blood. All receptors come from a woman in her 30s with acute or convalescent COVID-19.

The chain links TRBV25-1 to TRBJ1-1; D is unclear. V lost 7 bases to trimming and J lost 2 bases, with 8 bases between them. Germline CDR1 MGHDK, CDR2 SYGVNS. This CDR3 is 12 amino acids long. The CDR3 spells CASTGINTEAFF. CDR3 nucleotide sequence: TGTGCCAGCACCGGTATCAACACTGAAGCTTTCTTT.

V usage is TRBV18 and J usage is TRBJ1-2; D is undetermined. The V gene lost 6 bases and the J gene lost 2 bases, with 16 bases spanning the gap. This CDR3 contains 15 residues. Germline CDR1 and CDR2: KGHSH and LQKENI. In DNA form, the CDR3 reads TGTGCCAGCTCCCGGAGGGAGGAGGTAAACTATGGCTACACCTTC. The encoded protein is CASSRREEVNYGYTF.

J is TRBJ2-3 and V is TRBV19; 10 positions agree with TRBD2. The CDR3 is 15 amino acids. CDR1 and CDR2 from the germline V gene are LNHDA and SQIVND (reference sequence). Losses at the gene ends were 8 bases for V and 1 base for J; bases not matched to a gene: 6. The CDR3 DNA reads as TGTGCCAGTGAGTCAGCGGGAGGGCGCACAGATACGCAGTATTTT. This codes for CASESAGGRTDTQYF.

This chain joins TRBV10-3 and TRBJ2-7; D gene ambiguous. Trimming stripped 3 bases from V and 3 bases from J, with 3 bases between. The CDR3 totals 11 residues. Germline CDR1 ENHRY, CDR2 SYGVKD. The CDR3 sequence is CAISDYYEQYF. CDR3 nucleotides: TGTGCCATCAGTGATTACTACGAGCAGTACTTC.

DNA for the CDR3: TGTGCCAGCACCGAGCGGGGGGGAAGCAATCAGCCCCAGCATTTT. It translates to CASTERGGSNQPQHF. The rearrangement uses TRBV6-4 and TRBJ1-5; D perhaps matches TRBD1 (5 bases). The germline V gene has CDR1 MRHNA and CDR2 SNTAGT. V lost 7 bases, J lost 1 base, and 14 bases lay in between. The CDR3 contains 15 residues.

This sequence joins TRBV9 and TRBJ1-5; D is possibly TRBD1 (6 bases). The CDR3 length is 15 residues. Germline loops: CDR1 SGDLS, CDR2 YYNGEE. The V gene lost 4 bases and the J gene lost 2 bases, with 13 bases spanning the gap. The DNA for the CDR3 is TGTGCCAGCAGCTTGGGGACATCAGGCAATCAGCCCCAGCATTTT. Translating gives CASSLGTSGNQPQHF.

The chain is built from TRBV5-5 and TRBJ1-4; TRBD1 matches 8 bases. V was pared by 1 base and J by 5 bases, with 1 base of the junction left unmatched. This CDR3 is 14 amino acids long. Germline V gene sequence: CDR1 SGHKS, CDR2 YYEKEE (reference sequence). CDR3 loop: CASSLNRGNEKLFF. In DNA, the CDR3 is TGTGCCAGCAGCTTGAACAGGGGGAATGAAAAACTGTTTTTT.

This chain uses TRBV3-1 (or the pseudogene TRBV3-2) with TRBJ2-7; TRBD2 matches at 9 bases. The V gene's germline CDR1 is LGHDT and CDR2 YNNKEL (reference sequence). The junction had 8 bases not matched to a gene; V was cut back by 2 bases and J by 3 bases. CDR3 size: 16 residues. CDR3 amino acids: CASSQYAGGSNYEQYF. The CDR3, as DNA: TGTGCCAGCAGCCAATATGCGGGAGGGTCGAACTACGAGCAGTACTTC.

This rearrangement joins TRBV7-3 to TRBJ2-3; D is possibly TRBD1 (5 bases). CDR3 length equals 15 residues. CDR1 is SGHTA, CDR2 FQGTGA, per germline. With 8 bases removed from V and 2 bases from J, the gap between germline ends came to 17 bases. Here the CDR3 DNA reads TGTGCCAGCCGCAGCTCCAAGACAGACACAGATACGCAGTATTTT. This codes for CASRSSKTDTDTQYF.

A word on this clone: The sample contains more than one DNA sequence encoding this CDR3. The rearrangement joins TRBV2 to TRBJ1-5, with 7 bases fitting TRBD1. After removal of 7 bases from V and 3 bases from J, the junction contained 3 bases not matched to a gene. Germline V gene lookup returns CDR1 SNHLY and CDR2 FYNNEI. The CDR3 extends over 13 amino acids. The CDR3 region has the DNA TGTGCCAGCAAGGGACAGCCCAATCAGCCCCAGCATTTT. This encodes CASKGQPNQPQHF.

Here the CDR3 reads CASSLVGAGELFF. The CDR3 nucleotides are TGTGCCAGTAGCTTAGTCGGGGCCGGGGAGCTGTTTTTT. This sequence joins TRBV19 and TRBJ2-2; D perhaps matches TRBD2 (5 bases). V was clipped by 6 bases and J by 6 bases, with 11 bases between them. The CDR3 totals 13 residues. Germline lookup yields CDR1 LNHDA and CDR2 SQIVND (reference sequence).

This chain uses TRBV10-3 with TRBJ1-1, with D uncertain. The CDR3 has 13 residues. Germline V gives CDR1 ENHRY, CDR2 SYGVKD. V was shortened by 6 bases and J by 1 base, with 9 bases between the two germline ends. The DNA for the CDR3 is TGTGCCATCAGGTCTGCGGGGAACACTGAAGCTTTCTTT. Translation: CAIRSAGNTEAFF.

The chain links TRBV5-1 to TRBJ2-1, with TRBD2 identical over 8 bases. Trimming at V came to 4 bases and at J to 7 bases, leaving 10 bases not matched to a gene. The length of the CDR3 is 15 residues. Per the germline V gene, CDR1 is SGHRS and CDR2 is YFSETQ. DNA for the CDR3: TGCGCCAGCAGCACCCTCTCTAGCGGGCAGAATGAGCAGTTCTTC. Protein sequence: CASSTLSSGQNEQFF.

The gene calls are TRBV5-1 and TRBJ1-5; possibly TRBD1 for D (5 bases). Germline V gives CDR1 SGHRS, CDR2 YFSETQ. The CDR3 is 14 amino acids. The V end lost 3 bases, the J end lost 8 bases, and 15 bases lay between the germline ends. CDR3: CASSSGQGGEPQHF. CDR3 DNA sequence: TGCGCCAGCAGCTCTGGGCAGGGAGGGGAGCCCCAGCATTTT.

The chain links TRBV4-1 to TRBJ2-1; a possible D gene is TRBD2 (6 bases). The CDR3 has 14 residues. Looked up from germline, CDR1 is MGHRA and CDR2 is YSYEKL. V lost 3 bases and J 6 bases, leaving 12 bases between the germline ends. CDR3 DNA sequence: TGCGCCAGCAGCCATGGGGCGGGACCCAATGAGCAGTTCTTC. Its protein is CASSHGAGPNEQFF.

The gene calls are TRBV21-1 and TRBJ2-5; TRBD2, the table's D call, was not compared with the DNA. TRBV21-1 is recorded as a pseudogene. CDR3 length: 18 amino acids. This CDR3 reads CASSKEARLAGVPETQYF. DNA of the CDR3: TGTGCCAGCAGCAAAGAAGCGAGACTAGCGGGAGTCCCGGAGACCCAGTACTTC.

The CDR3 DNA is TGTGCCAGCAGTCATTCGGGACAATTGCCCCAGCATTTT. Protein sequence: CASSHSGQLPQHF. The chain carries TRBV6-2 or TRBV6-3 and TRBJ1-5; TRBD1 is a possible D gene (6 bases). This CDR3 spans 13 amino acids. Germline V gives CDR1 MNHEY, CDR2 SVGEGT. Trimming cost V 5 bases and J 9 bases, with 14 bases left between them.

This clone has just a few counts. The chain joins TRBV28 to TRBJ1-2; weak D call: TRBD1 (5 bases). This CDR3 has 13 residues. V lost 6 bases, J lost 1 base, and 9 bases lay in between. The germline gives CDR1 MDHEN, CDR2 SYDVKM. CDR3 residues: CASSLDSNYGYTF. Written as DNA, the CDR3 is TGTGCCAGCAGCTTAGACAGTAACTATGGCTACACCTTC.

The chain carries TRBV11-1 and TRBJ2-1, with D possibly TRBD1 on 6 matching bases. There are 12 residues in the CDR3. V was trimmed by 4 bases and J by 11 bases, leaving 12 bases between them. Germline V gene sequence: CDR1 SGHAT, CDR2 FQDESV (reference sequence). CDR3 DNA: TGTGCCAGCAGCTGGGGGCGGAGGAAGCAGTTCTTC. Protein: CASSWGRRKQFF.

This clone was detected once. The rearrangement links TRBV6-1 to TRBJ1-5; D gene unclear. Germline V gene lookup returns CDR1 MNHNS and CDR2 SASEGT. The CDR3 is 16 amino acids. V was shortened by 2 bases and J by 5 bases, with 16 bases between the two germline ends. CDR3 residues: CASSEYRSPKDQPQHF. CDR3 in DNA: TGTGCCAGCAGTGAATATCGTAGCCCAAAGGATCAGCCCCAGCATTTT.

The chain recombines TRBV6-5 with TRBJ1-1, with D perhaps TRBD1 (5 bases). The CDR3 extends over 13 amino acids. Trimming shortened V by 7 bases and J by 5 bases, and 14 bases separated the two germline ends. Germline V gene data show CDR1 as MNHEY and CDR2 as SVGAGI. Written as DNA, the CDR3 is TGTGCCAGCAAGGAGGGGCTGAGGACTGAAGCTTTCTTT. Protein sequence: CASKEGLRTEAFF.

The chain combines TRBV6-5 with TRBJ2-1; 8 bases fit TRBD2. The germline V gene has CDR1 MNHEY and CDR2 SVGAGI. V was pared by 6 bases and J by 6 bases, with 4 bases of the junction left unmatched. The CDR3 sequence is 13 residues long. This CDR3 is CASSTGTSNEQFF. The CDR3 nucleotides are TGTGCCAGCAGCACCGGGACTAGCAATGAGCAGTTCTTC.